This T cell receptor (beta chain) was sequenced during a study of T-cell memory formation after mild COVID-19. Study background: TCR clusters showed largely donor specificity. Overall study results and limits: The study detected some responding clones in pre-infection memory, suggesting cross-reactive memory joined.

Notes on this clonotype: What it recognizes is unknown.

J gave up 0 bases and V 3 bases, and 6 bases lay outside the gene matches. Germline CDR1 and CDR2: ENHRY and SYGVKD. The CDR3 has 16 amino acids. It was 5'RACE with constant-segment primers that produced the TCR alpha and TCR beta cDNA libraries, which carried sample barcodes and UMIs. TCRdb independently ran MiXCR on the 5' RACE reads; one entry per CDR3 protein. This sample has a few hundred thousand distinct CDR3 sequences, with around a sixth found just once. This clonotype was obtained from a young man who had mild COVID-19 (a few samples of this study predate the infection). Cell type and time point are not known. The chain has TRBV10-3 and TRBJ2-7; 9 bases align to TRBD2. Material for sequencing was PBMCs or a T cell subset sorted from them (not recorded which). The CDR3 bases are TGTGCCATCAGTGACCCCGCGGGGGGGCCCTCCTACGAGCAGTACTTC. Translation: CAISDPAGGPSYEQYF.